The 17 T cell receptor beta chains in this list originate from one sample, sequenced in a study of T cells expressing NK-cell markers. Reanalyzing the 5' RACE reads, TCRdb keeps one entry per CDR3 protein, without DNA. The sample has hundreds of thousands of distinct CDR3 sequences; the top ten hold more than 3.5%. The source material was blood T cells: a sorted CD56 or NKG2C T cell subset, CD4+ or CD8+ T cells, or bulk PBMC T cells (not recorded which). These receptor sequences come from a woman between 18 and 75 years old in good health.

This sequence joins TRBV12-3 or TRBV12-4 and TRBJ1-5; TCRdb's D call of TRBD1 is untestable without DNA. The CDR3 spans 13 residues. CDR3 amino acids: CASSLTGDQPQHF.

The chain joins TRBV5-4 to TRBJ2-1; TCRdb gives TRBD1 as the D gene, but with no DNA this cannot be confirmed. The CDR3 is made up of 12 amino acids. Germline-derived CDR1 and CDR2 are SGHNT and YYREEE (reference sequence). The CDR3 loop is CASSLAPGEQFF. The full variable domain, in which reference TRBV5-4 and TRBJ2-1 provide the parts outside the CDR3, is ETGVTQSPTHLIKTRGQQVTLRCSSQSGHNTVSWYQQALGQGPQFIFQYYREEENGRGNFPPRFSGLQFPNYSSELNVNALELDDSALYLCASSLAPGEQFFGPGTRLTVL.

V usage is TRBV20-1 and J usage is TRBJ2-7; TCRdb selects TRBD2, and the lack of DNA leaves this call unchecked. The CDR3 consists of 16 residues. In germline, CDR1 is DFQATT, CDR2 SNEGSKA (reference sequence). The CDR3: CSASALAGGLRYEQYF.

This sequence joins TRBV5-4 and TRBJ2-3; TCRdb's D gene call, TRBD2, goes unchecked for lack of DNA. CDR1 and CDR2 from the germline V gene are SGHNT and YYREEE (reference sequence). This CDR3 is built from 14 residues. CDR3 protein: CASSFRGMADTQYF.

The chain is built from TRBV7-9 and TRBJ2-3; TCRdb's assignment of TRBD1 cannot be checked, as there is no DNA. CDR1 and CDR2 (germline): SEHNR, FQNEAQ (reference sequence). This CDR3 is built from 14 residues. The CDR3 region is CASSLGTSPDTQYF.

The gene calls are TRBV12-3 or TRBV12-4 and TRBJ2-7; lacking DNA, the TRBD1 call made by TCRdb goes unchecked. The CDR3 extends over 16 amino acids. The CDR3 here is CASAQRGAGHAYEQYF.

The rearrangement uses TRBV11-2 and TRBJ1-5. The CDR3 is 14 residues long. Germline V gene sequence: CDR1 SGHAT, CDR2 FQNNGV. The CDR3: CASSLDRVGQPQHF.

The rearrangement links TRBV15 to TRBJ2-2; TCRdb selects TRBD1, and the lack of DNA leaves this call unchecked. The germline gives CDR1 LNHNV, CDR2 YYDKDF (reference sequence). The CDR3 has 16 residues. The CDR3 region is CATSRGGQGPPGELFF.

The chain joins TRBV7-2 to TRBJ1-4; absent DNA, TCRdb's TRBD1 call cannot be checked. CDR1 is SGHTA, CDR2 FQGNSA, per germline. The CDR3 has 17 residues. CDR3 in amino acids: CASSPRGQGAVGEKLFF.

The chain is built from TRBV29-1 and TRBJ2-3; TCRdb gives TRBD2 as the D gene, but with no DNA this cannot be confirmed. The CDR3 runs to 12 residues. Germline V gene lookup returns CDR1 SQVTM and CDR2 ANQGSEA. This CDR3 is CSVGGVRDTQYF.

The CDR3 sequence is CASSLSLAGGPDTQYF. The V gene is TRBV7-2, the J gene TRBJ2-3. Germline-derived CDR1 and CDR2 are SGHTA and FQGNSA. There are 16 residues in the CDR3.

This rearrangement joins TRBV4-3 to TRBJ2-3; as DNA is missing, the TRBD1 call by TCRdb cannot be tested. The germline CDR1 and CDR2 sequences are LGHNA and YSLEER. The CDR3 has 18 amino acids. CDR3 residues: CASSQASLGRGPTDTQYF.

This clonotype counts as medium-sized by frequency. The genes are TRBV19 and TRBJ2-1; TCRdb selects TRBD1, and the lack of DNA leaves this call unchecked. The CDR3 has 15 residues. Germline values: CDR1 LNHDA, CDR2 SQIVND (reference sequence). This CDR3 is CASSMGQSSYNEQFF.

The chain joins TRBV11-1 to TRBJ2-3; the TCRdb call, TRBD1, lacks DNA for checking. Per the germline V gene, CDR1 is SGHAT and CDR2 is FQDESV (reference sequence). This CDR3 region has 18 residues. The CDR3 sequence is CASSRQGVRGWSTDTQYF.

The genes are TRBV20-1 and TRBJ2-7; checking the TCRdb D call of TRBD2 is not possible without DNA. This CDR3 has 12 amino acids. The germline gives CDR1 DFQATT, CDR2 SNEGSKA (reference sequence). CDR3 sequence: CSAREGRREQYF.

The CDR3 sequence: CSVDTGLDTQYF. The chain uses TRBV29-1 and TRBJ2-3; absent DNA, TCRdb's TRBD1 call cannot be checked. The germline gives CDR1 SQVTM, CDR2 ANQGSEA. This CDR3 is 12 amino acids long.

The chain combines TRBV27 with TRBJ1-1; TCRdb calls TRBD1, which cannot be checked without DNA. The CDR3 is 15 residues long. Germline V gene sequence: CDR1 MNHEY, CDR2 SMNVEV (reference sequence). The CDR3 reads CASSLTAAVNTEAFF.